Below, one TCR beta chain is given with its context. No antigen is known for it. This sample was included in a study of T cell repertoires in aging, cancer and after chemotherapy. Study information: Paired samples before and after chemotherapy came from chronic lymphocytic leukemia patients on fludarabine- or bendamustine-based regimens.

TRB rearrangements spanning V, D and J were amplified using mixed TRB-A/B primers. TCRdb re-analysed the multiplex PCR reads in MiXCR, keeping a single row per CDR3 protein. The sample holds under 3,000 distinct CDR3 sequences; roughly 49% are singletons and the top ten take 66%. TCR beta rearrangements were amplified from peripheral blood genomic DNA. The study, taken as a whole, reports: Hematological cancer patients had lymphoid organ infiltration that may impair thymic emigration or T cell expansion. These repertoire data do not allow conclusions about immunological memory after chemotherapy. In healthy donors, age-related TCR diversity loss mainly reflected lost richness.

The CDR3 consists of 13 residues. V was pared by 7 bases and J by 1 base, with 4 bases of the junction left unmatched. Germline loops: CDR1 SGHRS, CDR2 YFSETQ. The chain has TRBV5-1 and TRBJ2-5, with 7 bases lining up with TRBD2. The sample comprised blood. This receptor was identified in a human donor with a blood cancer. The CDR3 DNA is TGCGCCAGCCAGCGGGGTCGCCAAGAGACCCAGTACTTC. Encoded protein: CASQRGRQETQYF.